This T cell receptor beta chain stems from a study of T-cell memory formation after mild COVID-19. Study background: The two donors had largely donor-specific TCR clusters. Study-level points and caveats: Contracting CD8+ clones were enriched in EMRA, CD4+ mainly in CM and EM.

The TCR alpha and TCR beta cDNA libraries, bearing sample barcodes and UMIs, were generated by 5'RACE using constant-segment primers. TCRdb re-called the 5' RACE reads through MiXCR, storing one row per CDR3 protein. The table includes approximately 270,000 distinct CDR3 sequences, roughly 17% detected once. Remarks on this clonotype: The antigen is not known.

The CDR3 runs 18 residues. The V gene end was trimmed by 4 bases and the J gene end by 3 bases; junction bases not matched to a gene: 9. Germline V gene sequence: CDR1 ENHRY, CDR2 SYGVKD. Sequences were obtained from PBMCs or a T cell subset sorted from them (not recorded which). The TCR comes from a man younger than 35 who had mild COVID-19 (a few samples of this study predate the infection). Cell type and time point are not known. The chain links TRBV10-3 to TRBJ2-6; 10 bases are a match to TRBD1. The CDR3 DNA sequence: TGTGCCATCAGTGTGGGGGACAGGGGTCGGGATGGGGCCAACGTCCTGACTTTC. Translation: CAISVGDRGRDGANVLTF.